These T cell receptor beta chains were read from a single sample in a study of blood T cell repertoires in COVID-19. The protocol was immunoSEQ multiplex PCR, while the TCRdb copy is restricted to in-frame clones and leaves out a portion. The sample carries around 200,000 clones, 83% recorded once. Sequences were obtained from peripheral blood. All receptors come from a man aged 35-49 years with active or convalescent COVID-19. Each CDR3 is given with its conserved first and last residue. The D gene is left open where the match is weak. A row's size may be missing; if present it is once, few, many or a size class.

>TRBJ1-1|-|TRBV28|-
CASSSAGSTGMNTEAFF
TGTGCCAGCAGTTCGGCAGGGTCTACAGGGATGAACACTGAAGCTTTCTTT
>TRBJ1-1|-|TRBV28|-
CASSLVSRGAWDTEAFF
TGTGCCAGCAGTTTAGTTTCCCGGGGGGCATGGGACACTGAAGCTTTCTTT
>TRBJ2-7|once|TRBV18|TRBD1
CASSPPGQSKHEQYF
TGTGCCAGCTCACCACCGGGACAGTCAAAGCACGAGCAGTACTTC
>TRBJ2-5|-|TRBV4-2|-
CASSRNSIQETQYF
TGTGCCAGCAGCCGAAACTCGATACAAGAGACCCAGTACTTC
>TRBJ2-7|many|TRBV2|TRBD2
CASSLSGGSEQYF
TGTGCCAGCAGTCTTAGCGGGGGTTCCGAGCAGTACTTC
>TRBJ1-2|-|TRBV11-3|TRBD1
CASSLPQGQAALDYTF
TGTGCCAGCAGCTTACCCCAGGGACAGGCTGCTTTGGACTACACCTTC
>TRBJ1-1|-|TRBV2|-
CASRGGIQGNTEAFF
TGTGCCAGCAGAGGGGGAATACAGGGGAACACTGAAGCTTTCTTT
>TRBJ1-2|-|TRBV6-1|-
CASSESGTANYGYTF
TGTGCCAGCAGTGAATCGGGTACCGCTAACTATGGCTACACCTTC
>TRBJ1-2|once|TRBV6-5|-
CASSLYSGPGYTF
TGTGCCAGCAGTTTATACAGTGGTCCTGGCTACACCTTC
>TRBJ1-2|-|TRBV27|-
CASSRGGATGGYGYTF
TGTGCCAGCAGTCGCGGGGGGGCGACGGGAGGCTATGGCTACACCTTC
>TRBJ2-3|-|TRBV19|-
CASSIGGDTQYF
TGTGCCAGTAGTATAGGCGGAGATACGCAGTATTTT
>TRBJ1-1|-|TRBV29-1|-
CSVDTGMNTEAFF
TGCAGCGTTGATACAGGGATGAACACTGAAGCTTTCTTT
>TRBJ2-3|-|TRBV7-3|-
CASSLSSVGTDTQYF
TGTGCCAGCAGCTTAAGCAGTGTCGGCACAGATACGCAGTATTTT
>TRBJ2-5|-|TRBV3-1/TRBV3-2|-
CASSQAQAYEKTQYF
TGTGCCAGCAGCCAAGCGCAAGCGTATGAAAAGACCCAGTACTTC
>TRBJ2-7|few|TRBV30|-
CAWKRSSYEQYF
TGTGCCTGGAAGAGGAGTTCCTACGAGCAGTACTTC
>TRBJ1-1|-|TRBV6-1|-
CASSEDSRTEAFF
TGTGCCAGCAGTGAAGACAGCCGAACTGAAGCTTTCTTT
>TRBJ2-7|-|TRBV7-9|TRBD1
CASSLPGGDEQYF
TGTGCCAGCAGCTTACCAGGGGGCGACGAGCAGTACTTC
>TRBJ1-5|-|TRBV19|-
CASTQGTQPQHF
TGTGCCAGTACCCAGGGGACTCAGCCCCAGCATTTT
>TRBJ2-3|-|TRBV30|-
CAWSVRQGADTQYF
TGTGCCTGGAGTGTACGGCAGGGTGCAGATACGCAGTATTTT
>TRBJ1-5|few|TRBV4-2|TRBD1
CASSQDQWTGGGTNQPQHF
TGTGCCAGCAGCCAAGATCAATGGACAGGTGGGGGAACTAATCAGCCCCAGCATTTT
>TRBJ1-4|-|TRBV30|-
CAWSEPGWREKLFF
TGTGCCTGGAGTGAACCAGGGTGGCGCGAAAAACTGTTTTTT
>TRBJ1-1|-|TRBV12-3/TRBV12-4|TRBD1
CASSSGQARGAFF
TGTGCCAGCAGTTCCGGACAGGCTAGGGGAGCTTTCTTT
>TRBJ2-7|-|TRBV29-1|TRBD1
CSVRNRGPSYEQYF
TGCAGCGTTCGTAACAGGGGCCCCTCCTACGAGCAGTACTTC
>TRBJ2-7|-|TRBV4-2|TRBD1
CASSDRGISYEQYF
TGTGCCAGCAGCGACAGGGGAATCTCCTACGAGCAGTACTTC
>TRBJ2-7|few|TRBV3-1/TRBV3-2|-
CASSRIPTAAEQYF
TGTGCCAGCAGCCGAATTCCGACGGCGGCAGAGCAGTACTTC